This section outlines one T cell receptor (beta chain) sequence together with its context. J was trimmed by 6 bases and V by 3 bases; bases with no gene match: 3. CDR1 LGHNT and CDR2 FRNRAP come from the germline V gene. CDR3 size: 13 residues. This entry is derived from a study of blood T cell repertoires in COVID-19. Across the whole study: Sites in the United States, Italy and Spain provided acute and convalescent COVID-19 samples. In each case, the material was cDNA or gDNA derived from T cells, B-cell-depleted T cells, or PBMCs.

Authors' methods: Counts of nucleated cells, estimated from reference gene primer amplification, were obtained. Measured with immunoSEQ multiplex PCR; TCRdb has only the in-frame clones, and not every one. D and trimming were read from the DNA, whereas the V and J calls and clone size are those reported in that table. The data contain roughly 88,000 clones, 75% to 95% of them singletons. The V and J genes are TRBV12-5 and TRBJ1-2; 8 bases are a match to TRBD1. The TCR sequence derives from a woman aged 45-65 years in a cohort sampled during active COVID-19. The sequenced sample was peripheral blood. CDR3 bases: TGTGCTAGTGGTTTCCCACAGGGGGATGGCTACACCTTC. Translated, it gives CASGFPQGDGYTF.